The next 20 T cell receptor beta chains were all read from a single sample in a study of CD8 T cells in Susac syndrome. With random hexamers, reverse transcription was performed on about 0.5 to 1 ug of RNA. TCRdb re-called the immunoSEQ multiplex PCR reads with MiXCR, one entry per CDR3 protein. The repertoire includes about 140,000 distinct CDR3 sequences, 95% of them detected once, and 0.11% sits in the top ten. The sequencing input was CD4+ T cells from PBMCs. These TCRs come from a human donor with multiple sclerosis.

The genes are TRBV25-1 and TRBJ1-5; the match to TRBD1 covers 7 bases. CDR1 is MGHDK and CDR2 is SYGVNS in the germline V gene. Unmatched junction bases numbered 6, after V lost 7 bases and J lost 9 bases. CDR3 size: 12 residues. CDR3 sequence: CASTTGVGPQHF. The DNA of the CDR3 is TGTGCCAGCACCACAGGGGTTGGGCCCCAGCATTTT.

This chain connects TRBV9 to TRBJ1-1; possibly TRBD1 for D (6 bases). Trimming pared 1 base from V and 2 bases from J, leaving 12 bases between. Germline V gene sequence: CDR1 SGDLS, CDR2 YYNGEE. This CDR3 is 15 amino acids long. The CDR3 DNA sequence: TGTGCCAGCAGCGTACTTATGGGGGCAAACACTGAAGCTTTCTTT. It yields the protein CASSVLMGANTEAFF.

The chain recombines TRBV3-1 with TRBJ2-7, with no clear D. CDR3 size: 13 residues. The V end lost 1 base, the J end lost 3 bases, and 7 bases lay between the germline ends. Germline lookup yields CDR1 LGHDT and CDR2 YNNKEL (reference sequence). The CDR3 sequence is CASSQAHSYEQYF. CDR3 nucleotides: TGTGCCAGCAGCCAAGCGCACAGCTACGAGCAGTACTTC.

The V call is TRBV14, the J call TRBJ1-5; D remains ambiguous. The CDR3 has 13 residues. Trimming removed 1 base from V and 8 bases from J, with 9 bases in between. In germline, CDR1 is SGHDN, CDR2 FVKESK. In DNA, the CDR3 is TGTGCCAGCAGCCAAGGAATCTTCAAGCCCCAGCATTTT. Its translation is CASSQGIFKPQHF.

J is TRBJ2-7 and V is TRBV6-2 or TRBV6-3; D ambiguous. The CDR3 has 12 amino acids. V lost 2 bases to trimming and J lost 3 bases, with 5 bases between them. The germline gives CDR1 MNHEY, CDR2 SVGEGT. The CDR3: CASSYQNYEQYF. CDR3 DNA sequence: TGTGCCAGCAGTTACCAGAACTACGAGCAGTACTTC.

A word on this clonotype: A much larger clone sits a single nucleotide away, making a read error possible. The rearrangement links TRBV27 to TRBJ2-1; the match to TRBD2 covers 14 bases. This CDR3 spans 15 amino acids. The germline gives CDR1 MNHEY, CDR2 SMNVEV (reference sequence). The ends lost 5 bases at V and 10 bases at J; junction bases unmatched: 7. The CDR3 DNA is TGTGCCAGCAGTCTGGGACTAGCGGGAGTCGGCGAGCAGTTCTTC. This gives the protein CASSLGLAGVGEQFF.

This clonotype has just one count. V and J are TRBV3-1 and TRBJ2-3, with 10 bases matching TRBD2. This CDR3 contains 16 residues. Trimming at V came to 0 bases and at J to 5 bases, leaving 5 bases not matched to a gene. Germline V CDR1 and CDR2: LGHDT, YNNKEL (reference sequence). The CDR3 here is CASSQDAAGGRDTQYF. In nucleotides, the CDR3 is TGTGCCAGCAGCCAAGATGCAGCGGGAGGGAGAGATACGCAGTATTTT.

The chain links TRBV27 to TRBJ1-5, with D tentatively TRBD1 (5 bases). Trimming cost V 4 bases and J 4 bases, with 8 bases left between them. This CDR3 has 13 amino acids. Per germline, CDR1 MNHEY and CDR2 SMNVEV (reference sequence). The CDR3 spells CASSSRGNQPQHF. CDR3 coding DNA: TGTGCCAGCAGTTCCCGGGGGAATCAGCCCCAGCATTTT.

The V and J genes are TRBV9 and TRBJ2-7; D gene uncertain. CDR1 SGDLS and CDR2 YYNGEE come from the germline V gene. CDR3 length: 14 residues. Trimming stripped 0 bases from V and 0 bases from J, with 7 bases between. Here the CDR3 reads CASSVELSSYEQYF. DNA for the CDR3: TGTGCCAGCAGCGTAGAACTCAGCTCCTACGAGCAGTACTTC.

The chain employs TRBV20-1 and TRBJ2-3, with D perhaps assigned TRBD1 or TRBD2 (6 bases each). V lost 4 bases and J 0 bases, leaving 20 bases between the germline ends. The germline gives CDR1 DFQATT, CDR2 SNEGSKA (reference sequence). The CDR3 contains 17 residues. For the CDR3, the DNA is TGCAGTGCTATCCTAGGGGGGAGGTCTTCTAGCACAGATACGCAGTATTTT. The encoded protein is CSAILGGRSSSTDTQYF.

This sequence joins TRBV20-1 and TRBJ1-6; 8 bases map to TRBD1. Germline V lookup: CDR1 DFQATT, CDR2 SNEGSKA (reference sequence). This CDR3 comprises 16 residues. V gave up 2 bases and J gave up 5 bases; unmatched junction bases: 8. The CDR3: CSARHPEDRDNSPLHF. CDR3 bases: TGCAGTGCTAGACACCCCGAGGACAGGGATAATTCACCCCTCCACTTT.

The chain links TRBV28 to TRBJ2-5; 11 nucleotides line up with TRBD2. Trimming cost V 5 bases and J 5 bases; bases outside gene matches: 16. This CDR3 is 18 amino acids long. Germline CDR1 MDHEN, CDR2 SYDVKM. The CDR3, as DNA: TGTGCCAGCAGTGAGCTAGCGGGGGGCCTCACCACGGGGGAGACCCAGTACTTC. Protein: CASSELAGGLTTGETQYF.

The chain links TRBV3-1 to TRBJ1-1; no clear D. Germline CDR1 and CDR2: LGHDT and YNNKEL (reference sequence). The CDR3 is 11 amino acids. V lost 6 bases and J lost 11, with 13 bases in between. The CDR3: CASSGGLGAFF. CDR3 in DNA: TGTGCCAGCAGTGGTGGACTAGGGGCTTTCTTT.

This chain connects TRBV29-1 to TRBJ2-7, with 9 bases matching TRBD1. Losses at the gene ends were 7 bases for V and 5 bases for J; bases not matched to a gene: 9. Germline loops: CDR1 SQVTM, CDR2 ANQGSEA. This CDR3 spans 13 amino acids. The CDR3 loop reads CSGSRDRDHEQYF. The CDR3 bases are TGCAGCGGCAGCCGGGACAGGGATCACGAGCAGTACTTC.

This chain connects TRBV9 to TRBJ2-6; possibly TRBD1 for D (5 bases). CDR3 length equals 17 residues. V lost 4 bases to trimming and J lost 3 bases, with 17 bases between them. The germline V gene encodes CDR1 SGDLS and CDR2 YYNGEE. The chain's CDR3 is CASSSQGALYGANVLTF. In nucleotides, the CDR3 is TGTGCCAGCAGCTCTCAGGGTGCCTTGTATGGGGCCAACGTCCTGACTTTC.

The chain couples TRBV30 to TRBJ1-1; D is ambiguous. Trimming shortened V by 0 bases and J by 0 bases, and 14 bases separated the two germline ends. CDR1 is GTSNPN, CDR2 SVGIG, per germline (reference sequence). The CDR3 runs to 16 residues. CDR3 sequence: CAWSVDRSRMNTEAFF. The CDR3 DNA sequence: TGTGCCTGGAGTGTTGATAGGAGCAGGATGAACACTGAAGCTTTCTTT.

In its sample, this clonotype was seen once. The rearrangement uses TRBV19 and TRBJ2-2; D may correspond to TRBD1 or TRBD2 (6 bases each). The germline V and J ends were trimmed by 7 bases and 1 base, with 19 bases remaining between them. The CDR3 extends over 17 amino acids. Germline V gives CDR1 LNHDA, CDR2 SQIVND (reference sequence). The CDR3 DNA reads as TGTGCCAGTATAGAGAGGGGGGCAGGGCTGAACACCGGGGAGCTGTTTTTT. It translates to CASIERGAGLNTGELFF.

V is TRBV6-5 and J is TRBJ1-2, with D unresolved. Trimming took off 7 bases at V and 5 bases at J, with 11 bases between the two ends. Looked up from germline, CDR1 is MNHEY and CDR2 is SVGAGI. CDR3 length: 12 amino acids. The CDR3: CASNTSLYGYTF. The CDR3 nucleotides read TGTGCCAGCAACACAAGCCTTTATGGCTACACCTTC.

V usage is TRBV7-2 and J usage is TRBJ2-6; the match to TRBD1 covers 7 bases. CDR3 length equals 16 residues. Germline V gene sequence: CDR1 SGHTA, CDR2 FQGNSA. J lost 3 bases, V lost 2 bases, and 4 bases had no gene match. DNA of the CDR3: TGTGCCAGCAGCTTACAAGGGGGCTATGGGGCCAACGTCCTGACTTTC. This codes for CASSLQGGYGANVLTF. The entire variable domain, with the rest obtained from reference TRBV7-2 and TRBJ2-6, is as follows: GAGVSQSPSNKVTEKGKDVELRCDPISGHTALYWYRQSLGQGLEFLIYFQGNSAPDKSGLPSDRFSAERTGGSVSTLTIQRTQQEDSAVYLCASSLQGGYGANVLTFGAGSRLTVL.

The chain couples TRBV20-1 to TRBJ2-3, with 12 bases that match TRBD2. Germline values: CDR1 DFQATT, CDR2 SNEGSKA (reference sequence). V was pared by 3 bases and J by 5 bases, with 9 bases of the junction left unmatched. This CDR3 is 16 amino acids long. The CDR3 here is CSASGRLAGEGDTQYF. CDR3 in DNA: TGCAGTGCTAGTGGCAGACTAGCGGGAGAGGGAGATACGCAGTATTTT.